The 24 T cell receptor beta chains below all came from one sample that was sequenced in a study of shared clonotypes between healthy human individuals. Clones were sequenced by immunoSEQ multiplex PCR, and TCRdb holds only the in-frame ones, with some missing. Of hundreds of thousands of clones listed, around 78% were seen once; the top ten hold around 2%. Sequenced material: memory CD4+ T cells sorted from blood. The subset is: CD45RA-negative fraction. These receptor sequences come from a woman aged 25 to 45 in good health.

V and J are TRBV19 and TRBJ2-7, with D perhaps TRBD2 (5 bases). The CDR3 sequence is 10 residues long. Germline CDR1 LNHDA, CDR2 SQIVND (reference sequence). The CDR3 DNA sequence: TGTAACGGGGAAATCTACGAGCAGTACTTC. This codes for CNGEIYEQYF.

This sequence joins TRBV7-2 and TRBJ2-5; D may be TRBD1 or TRBD2 (5 bases each). Trimming removed 5 bases from V and 5 bases from J, with 12 bases in between. The length of the CDR3 is 13 residues. Germline loops: CDR1 SGHTA, CDR2 FQGNSA. The CDR3, as DNA: TGTGCCAGCAGCAGGGACCTCGGGGAGACCCAGTACTTC. Translating gives CASSRDLGETQYF.

The rearrangement uses TRBV28 and TRBJ1-2, with D possibly matching TRBD1 (6 bases). V lost 7 bases to trimming and J lost 6 bases, with 9 bases between them. The CDR3 has 11 amino acids. Germline V gene lookup returns CDR1 MDHEN and CDR2 SYDVKM. In DNA, the CDR3 is TGTGCCAGCACTCGGACAGATGGCTACACCTTC. Encoded protein: CASTRTDGYTF.

The chain uses TRBV4-2 and TRBJ2-2; D possibly corresponds to TRBD1 (6 bases). The CDR3 is made up of 14 amino acids. V lost 6 bases, J lost 0 bases, and 8 bases lay in between. Germline CDR1 is LGHNA and CDR2 is YNFKEQ. The CDR3 coding sequence is TGTGCCAGCAGTAAGGGGGCGAACACCGGGGAGCTGTTTTTT. This translates into CASSKGANTGELFF.

This clone was observed a handful of times. This rearrangement joins TRBV28 to TRBJ1-2; a possible D gene is TRBD1 (6 bases). V was trimmed by 6 bases and J by 4 bases, leaving 12 bases between them. Looked up from germline, CDR1 is MDHEN and CDR2 is SYDVKM. CDR3 size: 13 residues. For the CDR3, the DNA is TGTGCCAGCAGCTCAATAGGGGGCTATGGCTACACCTTC. Its protein product is CASSSIGGYGYTF.

This chain connects TRBV5-1 to TRBJ2-1; 13 nucleotides line up with TRBD2. The CDR3 contains 16 residues. Losses at the gene ends were 3 bases for V and 3 bases for J; bases not matched to a gene: 3. Looked up from germline, CDR1 is SGHRS and CDR2 is YFSETQ. CDR3 protein: CASSSGTSGIYNEQFF. The DNA for the CDR3 is TGCGCCAGCAGCTCCGGGACTAGCGGGATCTACAATGAGCAGTTCTTC.

Note on this clone: The same CDR3 arises from other DNA sequences in this sample as well. The chain uses TRBV18 and TRBJ1-1; 7 bases match TRBD1. CDR3 size: 15 residues. CDR1 KGHSH and CDR2 LQKENI come from the germline V gene. J was trimmed by 2 bases and V by 2 bases; bases with no gene match: 5. The CDR3 loop is CASSPNRDSNTEAFF. The DNA of the CDR3 is TGTGCCAGCTCACCAAACCGGGACAGTAACACTGAAGCTTTCTTT.

A single count supports this clone. The chain joins TRBV28 to TRBJ1-4, with D maybe TRBD1 (5 bases). Trimming shortened V by 4 bases and J by 7 bases, and 19 bases separated the two germline ends. The CDR3 length is 16 residues. CDR1 is MDHEN and CDR2 is SYDVKM in the germline V gene. The CDR3 protein is CASSSPEWGSSEKLFF. DNA for the CDR3: TGTGCCAGCAGTTCACCTGAATGGGGGAGTAGTGAAAAACTGTTTTTT.

The rearrangement joins TRBV5-1 to TRBJ2-7, with 14 bases fitting TRBD2. V was pared by 6 bases and J by 3 bases, with 14 bases of the junction left unmatched. Germline CDR1 reads SGHRS; CDR2 reads YFSETQ. The CDR3 has 18 residues. The chain's CDR3 is CASTRTSGRLTQIYEQYF. CDR3 DNA sequence: TGCGCCAGCACCCGGACTAGCGGGAGGCTCACTCAAATCTACGAGCAGTACTTC.

This clone was observed a handful of times. V usage is TRBV2 and J usage is TRBJ1-2; perhaps TRBD1 as D (5 bases). V gave up 8 bases and J gave up 8 bases, with 15 bases separating them. The CDR3 has 12 amino acids. Germline CDR1 and CDR2: SNHLY and FYNNEI. CDR3 amino acids: CASRISQGGYTF. CDR3 DNA sequence: TGTGCCAGCCGCATAAGTCAGGGCGGCTACACCTTC.

CDR3 DNA sequence: TGTGCCAGCCCTAACCCGCAGGGGGAGAACTATGGCTACACCTTC. Translation gives CASPNPQGENYGYTF. The chain couples TRBV2 to TRBJ1-2; TRBD1 aligns across 7 bases. This CDR3 spans 15 amino acids. V shed 8 bases, J shed 2 bases, and the junction held 11 bases outside the gene matches. Per germline, CDR1 SNHLY and CDR2 FYNNEI.

The CDR3 region is CASSSTGRTNEKLFF. Here the CDR3 DNA reads TGTGCCAGCAGCTCAACAGGGAGGACTAATGAAAAACTGTTTTTT. V gene TRBV5-8 combines with J gene TRBJ1-4; D possibly corresponds to TRBD1 (6 bases). V lost 3 bases, J lost 2 bases, and 11 bases lay in between. This CDR3 comprises 15 residues. Germline CDR1 reads SGHTS; CDR2 reads YDEGEE.

The gene calls are TRBV5-1 and TRBJ2-1; TRBD2 matches 12 bases. This CDR3 has 17 amino acids. CDR1 SGHRS and CDR2 YFSETQ come from the germline V gene. Trimming removed 0 bases from V and 9 bases from J; junction bases left unmatched: 10. The CDR3 sequence: CASSLGLAGVGSAEQFF. The DNA for the CDR3 is TGCGCCAGCAGCTTGGGACTAGCGGGAGTCGGTTCCGCTGAGCAGTTCTTC.

This clone has a handful of counts. This sequence joins TRBV6-1 and TRBJ1-2, with a possible D match to TRBD1 (5 bases). CDR1 and CDR2 (germline): MNHNS, SASEGT. The CDR3 spans 16 residues. Trimming took off 2 bases at V and 1 base at J, with 14 bases between the two ends. CDR3 nucleotides: TGTGCCAGCAGTGAATCCCTAAGGGGCGATAACTATGGCTACACCTTC. The encoded protein is CASSESLRGDNYGYTF.

This clone occurred a few times. Other DNA sequences of this sample code for an identical CDR3. The V gene is TRBV5-1, the J gene TRBJ1-5; no clear D gene. The germline V and J ends were trimmed by 2 bases and 4 bases, with 7 bases remaining between them. The germline V gene has CDR1 SGHRS and CDR2 YFSETQ. The CDR3 is 13 amino acids. CDR3 region: CASSFDGNQPQHF. Written as DNA, the CDR3 is TGCGCCAGCAGCTTCGACGGAAATCAGCCCCAGCATTTT. Drawing the rest from reference TRBV5-1 and TRBJ1-5, the complete variable domain is KAGVTQTPRYLIKTRGQQVTLSCSPISGHRSVSWYQQTPGQGLQFLFEYFSETQRNKGNFPGRFSGRQFSNSRSEMNVSTLELGDSALYLCASSFDGNQPQHFGDGTRLSIL.

The chain has TRBV10-3 and TRBJ1-1; possibly TRBD1 for D (5 bases). This CDR3 region has 16 residues. The germline CDR1 and CDR2 sequences are ENHRY and SYGVKD. Trimming took 0 bases from V and 6 from J, leaving 17 bases between them. CDR3 in DNA: TGTGCCATCAGTGAGTCCACGGGACGGGCGGGGTCTGAAGCTTTCTTT. Protein: CAISESTGRAGSEAFF.

J is TRBJ1-2 and V is TRBV5-1; TRBD1 is a possible D gene (6 bases). The CDR3 length is 15 residues. The V gene's germline CDR1 is SGHRS and CDR2 YFSETQ. V dropped 1 base and J dropped 3 bases, with 13 bases sitting between them. DNA for the CDR3: TGCGCCAGCAGCTTGACAAACAGGGCGCACTATGGCTACACCTTC. This sequence encodes CASSLTNRAHYGYTF.

The sample holds one count of this clone. V gene TRBV7-3 combines with J gene TRBJ2-7, with TRBD2 matching over 7 bases. Germline CDR1 is SGHTA and CDR2 is FQGTGA. V was pared by 1 base and J by 3 bases, with 9 bases of the junction left unmatched. CDR3 length: 16 residues. The CDR3 region is CASSLRPSGGLYEQYF. The DNA for the CDR3 is TGTGCCAGCAGCTTAAGACCTAGCGGAGGCCTCTACGAGCAGTACTTC.

The chain has TRBV6-4 and TRBJ1-1; D possibly corresponds to TRBD1 (5 bases). The germline V and J ends were trimmed by 8 bases and 5 bases, with 12 bases remaining between them. The CDR3 runs 12 residues. CDR1 is MRHNA, CDR2 SNTAGT, per germline. CDR3 residues: CASQGWGTEAFF. DNA for the CDR3: TGTGCCAGCCAGGGCTGGGGGACTGAAGCTTTCTTT.

The chain has TRBV9 and TRBJ2-3; TRBD2 aligns across 9 bases. This CDR3 is 15 amino acids long. Germline CDR1 SGDLS, CDR2 YYNGEE. Unmatched junction bases numbered 4, after V lost 0 bases and J lost 5 bases. Here the CDR3 reads CASSVVAGGGDTQYF. The CDR3 DNA sequence: TGTGCCAGCAGCGTAGTGGCGGGAGGGGGAGATACGCAGTATTTT.

The chain has TRBV10-1 and TRBJ2-3; TRBD2 agrees at 14 bases. Germline V gives CDR1 WNHNN, CDR2 SYGVQD (reference sequence). CDR3 length: 19 residues. Trimming cost V 3 bases and J 4 bases; bases outside gene matches: 12. CDR3 DNA: TGCGCCAGCAGTGACCTCGCGACTAGCGGGAGGGCCCTCCCAGATACGCAGTATTTT. Protein product: CASSDLATSGRALPDTQYF.

This chain joins TRBV27 and TRBJ1-5; D gene uncertain. This CDR3 is 12 amino acids long. V was trimmed by 7 bases and J by 8 bases, leaving 12 bases between them. Germline CDR1 reads MNHEY; CDR2 reads SMNVEV (reference sequence). The CDR3 is CASKRQSEPQHF. The CDR3 DNA sequence: TGTGCCAGCAAGCGGCAGAGCGAGCCCCAGCATTTT.

The CDR3 DNA follows: TGTGCCAGCAGAATCGGACAGGGGGGCTATAGCAATCAGCCCCAGCATTTT. This gives the protein CASRIGQGGYSNQPQHF. The chain is built from TRBV28 and TRBJ1-5; 10 bases fit TRBD1. CDR3 length equals 17 residues. V shed 6 bases, J shed 0 bases, and the junction held 8 bases outside the gene matches. Germline V gene sequence: CDR1 MDHEN, CDR2 SYDVKM.

The CDR3 sequence is CASSLTGLGGYTF. CDR3 in DNA: TGTGCCAGCAGTTTAACAGGCTTGGGTGGCTACACCTTC. The chain couples TRBV28 to TRBJ1-2; tentative D call: TRBD1 (5 bases). This CDR3 has 13 residues. Germline V gives CDR1 MDHEN, CDR2 SYDVKM. Between the trimmed V and J ends, which lost 2 bases and 7 bases, there was a span of 11 bases.